This T cell receptor (beta chain) was profiled in a study of blood T cell repertoires in COVID-19. About the research overall: Donors in the United States, Italy and Spain gave samples during acute or convalescent COVID-19. From T cells, B-cell-depleted T cells, or PBMCs came the material, which was cDNA or gDNA.

With 2 bases clipped from V and 6 bases from J, the junction kept 2 bases outside the gene matches. CDR1 is GTSNPN, CDR2 SVGIG, per germline (reference sequence). The length of the CDR3 is 13 residues. In the authors' methods: Amplification of reference gene primers was used by the study to estimate nucleated cell counts. Libraries were prepared by immunoSEQ multiplex PCR; TCRdb keeps only in-frame clonotypes and omits some of them. That table gives V, J and clone size, and the DNA gave D and trimming. The repertoire includes a few hundred thousand clones, approximately 85% of them detected once, and about 7% sits in the top ten.

The chain couples TRBV30 to TRBJ1-5; 9 nucleotides align to TRBD1. The source of this sequence is a human donor in a cohort sampled during active COVID-19. Sequenced sample: peripheral blood. CDR3 loop: CAWSRGQGQPQHF. The CDR3 coding sequence is TGTGCCTGGAGTCGGGGACAGGGTCAGCCCCAGCATTTT.